These 20 T cell receptor beta chains were all obtained from the same sample, sequenced in a study of human T cells and chemical hapten exposure. Via MiXCR, TCRdb re-called the RACE reads, giving one row per CDR3 protein. Of 150,000 to 200,000 distinct CDR3 sequences in the sample, about 27% are singletons; the top ten hold about 2%. Time point indicated: patch test 3, about 24 weeks after DPC sensitization. Noted treatment: therapeutic diphenylcyclopropenone sensitization with weekly scalp DPC. This sample comprised whole blood, obtained in connection with sensitization to the hapten diphenylcyclopropenone (DPC). These TCRs come from a woman under 30 with alopecia areata. Some clones in this sample may be carry-over from other donors' samples.

V gene TRBV25-1 combines with J gene TRBJ2-1, with TRBD2 matching over 10 bases. Germline CDR1 and CDR2: MGHDK and SYGVNS. V dropped 4 bases and J dropped 9; count of bases not matched to a gene: 6. The CDR3 length is 14 residues. The CDR3 bases are TGTGCCAGCAGTGCGGGACTAGCGAGCGGTGAGCAGTTCTTC. It translates to CASSAGLASGEQFF.

This chain connects TRBV7-8 to TRBJ2-5; D perhaps matches TRBD1 (6 bases). The CDR3 contains 14 residues. V was shortened by 0 bases and J by 4 bases, with 9 bases between the two germline ends. CDR1 is SGHVS, CDR2 FQNEAQ, per germline. The CDR3 is CASSLAAGAETQYF. DNA for the CDR3: TGTGCCAGCAGCTTAGCGGCAGGGGCAGAGACCCAGTACTTC.

The chain joins TRBV29-1 to TRBJ1-5; D is undetermined. Germline values: CDR1 SQVTM, CDR2 ANQGSEA. There are 12 residues in the CDR3. Trimming left V 5 bases short and J 4 bases short, with 9 bases between. CDR3 residues: CSVSGRNQPQHF. CDR3 in DNA: TGCAGCGTTTCGGGCCGAAATCAGCCCCAGCATTTT.

This clonotype occurred a few times. The chain carries TRBV7-2 and TRBJ2-6, with D possibly being TRBD2 (5 bases). Deletions cut 3 bases from V and 2 bases from J, with 5 bases between. CDR1 is SGHTA, CDR2 FQGNSA, per germline. CDR3 length: 14 residues. The CDR3 bases are TGTGCCAGCAGCTTGGGAGCTGGGGCCAACGTCCTGACTTTC. This translates into CASSLGAGANVLTF.

The rearrangement uses TRBV4-1 and TRBJ1-1, with a tentative D call TRBD1 (5 bases). Germline V lookup: CDR1 MGHRA, CDR2 YSYEKL. Trimming took 1 base from V and 3 from J, leaving 12 bases between them. The CDR3 runs to 15 residues. The CDR3: CASSQGWGADTEAFF. DNA of the CDR3: TGCGCCAGCAGCCAAGGCTGGGGCGCGGACACTGAAGCTTTCTTT.

This clonotype has just a few counts. The chain has TRBV5-1 and TRBJ2-3; the match to TRBD2 covers 8 bases. Germline V CDR1 and CDR2: SGHRS, YFSETQ. The CDR3 spans 14 residues. V shed 5 bases and J 2 bases; nucleotides not matched to a gene: 4. Written as DNA, the CDR3 is TGCGCCAGCAGACGGGGGGGCCCCACAGATACGCAGTATTTT. Its translation is CASRRGGPTDTQYF.

The chain links TRBV20-1 to TRBJ1-1; D not resolved. CDR3 length: 14 residues. The V and J ends lost 2 bases and 1 base respectively, with 11 bases between them. In germline, CDR1 is DFQATT, CDR2 SNEGSKA (reference sequence). CDR3 amino acids: CSARPGTSNTEAFF. The DNA for the CDR3 is TGCAGTGCTAGACCGGGAACCTCGAACACTGAAGCTTTCTTT.

J is TRBJ2-1 and V is TRBV7-2; TRBD2 matches 10 bases. Germline assignment: CDR1 SGHTA and CDR2 FQGNSA. V shed 0 bases and J 9 bases; nucleotides not matched to a gene: 17. The CDR3 is 19 residues long. The CDR3 spells CASSLASPPTGLAESEQFF. In DNA, the CDR3 is TGTGCCAGCAGCTTAGCCTCCCCCCCAACCGGACTAGCGGAGAGTGAGCAGTTCTTC.

The chain links TRBV6-6 to TRBJ2-7, with D possibly TRBD1 on 5 matching bases. Trimming removed 6 bases from V and 0 bases from J, with 12 bases in between. Germline V CDR1 and CDR2: MNHNY, SVGAGI (reference sequence). The CDR3 length is 14 residues. The CDR3 bases are TGTGCCAGCAGAGTACAGGTAAACTCCTACGAGCAGTACTTC. The encoded protein is CASRVQVNSYEQYF.

This clonotype was observed a few times. J is TRBJ2-7 and V is TRBV7-9; D possibly corresponds to TRBD2 (6 bases). The ends were cut back, 1 base at V and 6 bases at J, with 10 bases in the middle. This CDR3 contains 13 residues. Germline assignment: CDR1 SEHNR and CDR2 FQNEAQ (reference sequence). CDR3 nucleotide sequence: TGTGCCAGCAGCTTAGGGGGAGGTCGCGAGCAGTACTTC. Its protein product is CASSLGGGREQYF. The variable domain in full, with the rest retrieved from reference TRBV7-9 and TRBJ2-7, is DTGVSQNPRHKITKRGQNVTFRCDPISEHNRLYWYRQTLGQGPEFLTYFQNEAQLEKSRLLSDRFSAERPKGSFSTLEIQRTEQGDSAMYLCASSLGGGREQYFGPGTRLTVT.

This clonotype occurred once. The chain employs TRBV7-2 and TRBJ1-4, with TRBD1 matching over 8 bases. Germline-derived CDR1 and CDR2 are SGHTA and FQGNSA. This CDR3 contains 16 residues. The ends lost 4 bases at V and 8 bases at J; junction bases unmatched: 12. The chain's CDR3 is CASSSTFGQGLEKLFF. CDR3 sequence (DNA): TGTGCCAGCAGCTCAACTTTCGGACAGGGTTTAGAAAAACTGTTTTTT.

This chain links TRBV4-3 with TRBJ1-5; TRBD1 matches 7 bases. The CDR3 runs 15 residues. Germline CDR1 LGHNA, CDR2 YSLEER. J gave up 6 bases and V 4 bases, and 9 bases lay outside the gene matches. The DNA of the CDR3 is TGCGCCAGCAGCCGTCAAAGGGGGCTCAGTCAGCCCCAGCATTTT. Encoded protein: CASSRQRGLSQPQHF.

This chain links TRBV3-1 with TRBJ2-1, with 8 bases matching TRBD2. CDR1 LGHDT and CDR2 YNNKEL come from the germline V gene (reference sequence). V was pared by 6 bases and J by 6 bases, with 7 bases of the junction left unmatched. This CDR3 contains 14 residues. In DNA, the CDR3 is TGTGCCAGCAGTCGTAGCGGGGTGACCAATGAGCAGTTCTTC. It specifies CASSRSGVTNEQFF.

This clonotype was seen a few times. The CDR3 protein is CASSVSGGRQETQYF. DNA of the CDR3: TGTGCCAGCAGCGTAAGCGGGGGGAGGCAAGAGACCCAGTACTTC. This chain links TRBV9 with TRBJ2-5; 9 positions agree with TRBD2. This CDR3 has 15 amino acids. V gave up 1 base and J gave up 2 bases; unmatched junction bases: 3. The germline gives CDR1 SGDLS, CDR2 YYNGEE.

This chain uses TRBV7-2 with TRBJ2-7; tentative D call: TRBD2 (5 bases). This CDR3 is built from 14 residues. Germline lookup yields CDR1 SGHTA and CDR2 FQGNSA. V was cut by 5 bases and J by 1 base, with 12 bases left in between. The CDR3 coding sequence is TGTGCCAGCAGCCCAGCGGTGGGTTCCTACGAGCAGTACTTC. Translating it yields CASSPAVGSYEQYF.

The J gene is TRBJ1-2, the V gene TRBV4-2, with a tentative D call TRBD1 (5 bases). Germline V gene lookup returns CDR1 LGHNA and CDR2 YNFKEQ. Trimming removed 4 bases from V and 0 bases from J, with 9 bases in between. The CDR3 contains 14 residues. The CDR3 DNA follows: TGTGCCAGCAGCCCCAGGGTAGCTAACTATGGCTACACCTTC. Amino acid sequence: CASSPRVANYGYTF.

The chain combines TRBV29-1 with TRBJ1-5; no reliable D call. Germline V gene lookup returns CDR1 SQVTM and CDR2 ANQGSEA. V lost 6 bases to trimming and J lost 5 bases, with 11 bases between them. This CDR3 has 12 residues. The CDR3 protein is CSVVQGDQPQHF. CDR3 DNA: TGCAGCGTAGTCCAAGGAGATCAGCCCCAGCATTTT.

The V call is TRBV18, the J call TRBJ2-2; maybe TRBD1 (6 bases). The CDR3 extends over 17 amino acids. Per the germline V gene, CDR1 is KGHSH and CDR2 is LQKENI. V gave up 5 bases and J gave up 0 bases, with 16 bases separating them. The CDR3, as DNA: TGTGCCAGCTCATTACAGGGTGGGCCTACGAACACCGGGGAGCTGTTTTTT. Translation gives CASSLQGGPTNTGELFF.

This clonotype was seen a few times. This chain connects TRBV9 to TRBJ2-3; D is uncertain. CDR1 is SGDLS and CDR2 is YYNGEE in the germline V gene. The CDR3 length is 13 residues. V lost 0 bases and J 6 bases, leaving 8 bases between the germline ends. Here the CDR3 reads CASSVVMRDTQYF. The CDR3 nucleotides read TGTGCCAGCAGCGTAGTAATGAGGGATACGCAGTATTTT.

The chain joins TRBV29-1 to TRBJ1-1; TRBD1 agrees at 7 bases. Germline assignment: CDR1 SQVTM and CDR2 ANQGSEA. V trimming: 6 bases; J trimming: 5 bases; junction bases outside the gene matches: 6. The CDR3 is 12 amino acids. The CDR3 DNA reads as TGCAGCGTGCAGACGGACAGGACTGAAGCTTTCTTT. Its protein is CSVQTDRTEAFF.